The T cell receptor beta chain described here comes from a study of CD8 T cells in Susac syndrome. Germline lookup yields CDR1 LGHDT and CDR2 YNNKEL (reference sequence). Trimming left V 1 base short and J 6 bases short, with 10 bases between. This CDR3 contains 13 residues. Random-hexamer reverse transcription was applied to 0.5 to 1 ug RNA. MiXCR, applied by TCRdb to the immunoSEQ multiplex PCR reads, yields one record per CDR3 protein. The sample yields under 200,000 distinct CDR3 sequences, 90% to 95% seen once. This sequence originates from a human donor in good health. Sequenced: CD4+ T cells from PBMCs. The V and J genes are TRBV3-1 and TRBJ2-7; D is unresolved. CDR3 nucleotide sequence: TGTGCCAGCAGCCAAGGTGCATCGGTCGAGCAGTACTTC. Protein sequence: CASSQGASVEQYF.